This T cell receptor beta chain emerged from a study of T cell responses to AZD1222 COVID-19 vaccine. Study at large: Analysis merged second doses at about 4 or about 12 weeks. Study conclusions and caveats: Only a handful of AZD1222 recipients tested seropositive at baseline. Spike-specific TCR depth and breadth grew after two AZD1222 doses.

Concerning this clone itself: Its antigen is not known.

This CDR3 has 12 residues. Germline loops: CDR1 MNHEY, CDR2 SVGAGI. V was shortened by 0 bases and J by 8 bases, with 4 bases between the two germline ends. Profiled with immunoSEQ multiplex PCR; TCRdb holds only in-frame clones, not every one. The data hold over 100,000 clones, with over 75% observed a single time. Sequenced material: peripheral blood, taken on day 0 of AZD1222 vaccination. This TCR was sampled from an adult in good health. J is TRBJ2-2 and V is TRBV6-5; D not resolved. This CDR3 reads CASSYSRGELFF. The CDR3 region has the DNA TGTGCCAGCAGTTACTCTAGGGGGGAGCTGTTTTTT.